The source of this TCR beta chain is a study of blood T cell repertoires in COVID-19. The method was immunoSEQ multiplex PCR; TCRdb's version includes in-frame clones alone and lacks a portion of them. The sample lists more than 250,000 clones; about 87% were seen once. Per germline, CDR1 SGDLS and CDR2 YYNGEE. V gave up 1 base and J gave up 4 bases, with 8 bases separating them. The CDR3 sequence is 14 residues long. The receptor was derived from a woman aged 40 to 50 with acute COVID-19. The sequenced material came from PBMCs or T cells enriched from blood (not recorded which). The chain couples TRBV9 to TRBJ2-2; TRBD1 might be the D (7 bases). In DNA, the CDR3 is TGTGCCAGCAGCGTACAGGGGGGCACCGGGGAGCTGTTTTTT. Translated: CASSVQGGTGELFF.